This TCR beta chain emerged from a study of blood T cell repertoires in COVID-19 (TCRdb year 2020). The study in broad terms: Collaborator samples came from the United States, Italy and Spain and covered acute and convalescent phases of COVID-19. The prospective study material was composed of cDNA or gDNA derived from T cells, B-cell-depleted T cells, or PBMCs. The dataset comprised deeply sampled blood TCRbeta repertoires from subjects exposed to, actively infected with, or recovered from COVID-19. A freely available public database, intended as a resource for researchers studying the immune response to SARS-CoV-2, is where the repertoires were released. The samples were drawn from two sources: the first 160 participants of the ongoing ImmuneRACE study, and 1,200 or so subjects contributed by 6 global collaborators. A de-identified subject ID, COVID-19 status, age in years and sex were almost always included in the sample metadata. Where available, HLA class I and class II types were taken from metadata supplied by the sample provider and were not determined by assay-based typing. Here is what the overall study found, with its caveats: How much clinical and demographic metadata was included differed by source and by participant, and the metadata was provided uncurated.

The immunoSEQ Assay, a bias-controlled multiplex PCR, was used to amplify TCRbeta CDR3 regions from genomic DNA. The authors processed their data as follows. The number of nucleated cells in each sample was estimated by amplification of reference gene primers within the assay. To quantify the absolute abundance of each unique TCRbeta CDR3 rearrangement, sequence reads were collapsed and filtered. Productive Simpson clonality was computed per sample as the square root of Simpson's diversity index over productive rearrangements. TCRdb limited this immuneACCESS table to in-frame rearrangements with V and J called. A share of clones is missing; checked studies link under half to unresolved V genes, and the rest is unexplained. D and trimming were read from the DNA, whereas the V and J calls and clone size are those reported in that table. Present in this sample are some 240,000 clones, 81% of which were seen just once. The top ten clonotypes cover around 7.5% of the sample.

In Seattle, one collaborating source enrolled patients while the infection was active and tracked those patients longitudinally over the course of disease. The collaborating institutions used their own protocols to collect whole blood in K2EDTA tubes. For TCRbeta analysis, collaborator samples were shipped as frozen whole blood, as isolated PBMCs, or as DNA extracted from either sample type. The CDR1 and CDR2 encoded by the germline V gene are SGHRS and YFSETQ. Inclusive of the bounding cysteine and phenylalanine, the CDR3 is 15 residues long. Solely the CDR3 DNA is kept, with 45 bases framed from the first base. The junction shows trimming of 4 bases on V and 0 bases on J, and the gene matches do not reach 6 bases of it. Comment on this clone: It lacks a known antigen. Base qualities are missing; no much larger clone stands one base away.

The chain couples TRBV5-1 to TRBJ1-1; 7 bases in the junction line up with TRBD1. The sample comprised peripheral blood. The receptor's source is a woman older than 75 with COVID-19, enrolled during active disease. The CDR3 region: CASSRNTGVNTEAFF. The nucleotide sequence reads TGCGCCAGCAGCCGGAATACAGGGGTGAACACTGAAGCTTTCTTT. When the CDR3 is completed using the reference TRBV5-1 and TRBJ1-1 genes on either side, the full variable domain is KAGVTQTPRYLIKTRGQQVTLSCSPISGHRSVSWYQQTPGQGLQFLFEYFSETQRNKGNFPGRFSGRQFSNSRSEMNVSTLELGDSALYLCASSRNTGVNTEAFFGQGTRLTVV.